This entry describes one TCR beta chain. The antigen remains undetermined. This sample is drawn from a study of long-term antiretroviral therapy in people with HIV. Run at survey level, the immunoSEQ assay was version v3.0. Profiled with immunoSEQ multiplex PCR; TCRdb holds only in-frame clones, not every one. The sample gives about 33,000 clones, 60% to 85% of which show up once; around 7.5% is in the top ten. Notes on the study in general: Following ART, diversity rose but still fell short of transplant donor controls.

The TCR originated in a woman aged 50 to 65 with HIV. This specimen was unsorted PBMCs, taken 2 years after starting antiretroviral therapy.

The CDR3 nucleotides read TGTGCCAGCGATTATAGCAATCAGCCCCAGCATTTT. It yields the protein CASDYSNQPQHF. The chain employs TRBV19 and TRBJ1-5; D gene uncertain. The CDR3 runs 12 residues. Trimming pared 9 bases from V and 0 bases from J, leaving 6 bases between. Germline V gives CDR1 LNHDA, CDR2 SQIVND (reference sequence).